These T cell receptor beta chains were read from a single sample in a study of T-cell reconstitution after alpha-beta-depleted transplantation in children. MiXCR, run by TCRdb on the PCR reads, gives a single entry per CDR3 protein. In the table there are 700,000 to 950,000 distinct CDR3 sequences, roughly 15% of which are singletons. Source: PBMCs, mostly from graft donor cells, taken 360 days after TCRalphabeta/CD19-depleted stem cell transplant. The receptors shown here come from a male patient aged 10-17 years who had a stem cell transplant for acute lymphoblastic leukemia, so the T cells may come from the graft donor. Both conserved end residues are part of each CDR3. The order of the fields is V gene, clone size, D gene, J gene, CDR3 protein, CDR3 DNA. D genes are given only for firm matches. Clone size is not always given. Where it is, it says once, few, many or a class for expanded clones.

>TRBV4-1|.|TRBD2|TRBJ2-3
CASSHPGTSPTDAQYF
TGCGCCAGCAGCCACCCCGGGACTAGTCCCACAGATGCGCAGTATTTT
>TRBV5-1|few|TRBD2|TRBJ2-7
CASTRLAGGPGEQYF
TGCGCCAGCACCCGACTAGCGGGAGGGCCTGGGGAGCAGTACTTC
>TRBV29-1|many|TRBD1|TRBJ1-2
CSVEPRQGSGYTF
TGCAGCGTTGAACCGCGACAGGGTAGTGGCTACACCTTC
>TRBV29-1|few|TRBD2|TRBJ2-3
CSVELSGREDTQYF
TGCAGCGTTGAACTTAGCGGGAGGGAAGATACGCAGTATTTT
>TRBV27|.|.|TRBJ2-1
CASSLATLRGEQFF
TGTGCCAGCAGTTTAGCGACCCTGAGGGGAGAGCAGTTCTTC
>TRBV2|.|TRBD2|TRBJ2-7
CASSDWLAGRSSYEQYF
TGTGCCAGCAGTGATTGGTTAGCGGGAAGGAGCTCCTACGAGCAGTACTTC
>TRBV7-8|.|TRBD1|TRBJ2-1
CASSLRDRANEQFF
TGTGCCAGCAGCCTCCGGGACAGGGCAAATGAGCAGTTCTTC
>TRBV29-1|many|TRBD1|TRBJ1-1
CSVRQGMNTEAFF
TGCAGCGTGAGACAGGGCATGAACACTGAAGCTTTCTTT
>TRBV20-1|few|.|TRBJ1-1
CSPMDKLTEAFF
TGCAGTCCTATGGACAAACTCACTGAAGCTTTCTTT
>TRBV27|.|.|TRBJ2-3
CASSPPEAAGDTQYF
TGTGCCAGCAGTCCCCCCGAAGCGGCAGGTGATACGCAGTATTTT
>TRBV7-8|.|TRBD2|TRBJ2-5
CASSPRLAVNQETQYF
TGTGCCAGCAGCCCAAGGCTAGCGGTGAACCAAGAGACCCAGTACTTC
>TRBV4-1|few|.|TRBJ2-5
CASSPQGTGETQYF
TGCGCCAGCAGCCCACAGGGAACGGGGGAGACCCAGTACTTC
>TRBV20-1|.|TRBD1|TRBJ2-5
CSARQGAWETQYF
TGCAGTGCTAGACAGGGGGCCTGGGAGACCCAGTACTTC
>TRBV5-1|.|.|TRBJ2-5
CASRHGPGQETQYF
TGCGCCAGCAGACACGGCCCGGGGCAAGAGACCCAGTACTTC
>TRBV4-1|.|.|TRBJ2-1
CASRRAGSGNEQFF
TGCGCCAGCAGGAGGGCGGGCTCGGGCAATGAGCAGTTCTTC
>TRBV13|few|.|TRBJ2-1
CASSLGPPTLYNEQFF
TGTGCCAGCAGCTTAGGTCCACCTACTCTGTACAATGAGCAGTTCTTC
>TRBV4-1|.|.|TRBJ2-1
CASSQVVGGLTAYNEQFF
TGCGCCAGCAGCCAAGTTGTTGGTGGGCTGACCGCCTACAATGAGCAGTTCTTC
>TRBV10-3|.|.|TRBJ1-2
CAISEPPGVKGAINYGYTF
TGTGCCATCAGTGAGCCCCCTGGGGTAAAAGGGGCAATCAACTATGGCTACACCTTC
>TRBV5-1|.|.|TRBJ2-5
CASGAAETQYF
TGCGCCAGCGGCGCCGCAGAGACCCAGTACTTC
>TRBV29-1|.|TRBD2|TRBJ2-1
CSVEGGTSGRGVQAYNEQFF
TGCAGCGTTGAAGGAGGTACTAGCGGTAGAGGGGTACAGGCCTACAATGAGCAGTTCTTC
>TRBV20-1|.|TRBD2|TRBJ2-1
CSAPRSTSGRPQSHNEQFF
TGCAGTGCCCCTCGGTCTACTAGCGGGAGGCCCCAGAGCCACAATGAGCAGTTCTTC
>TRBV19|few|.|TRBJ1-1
CASSIQGTLNTEAFF
TGTGCCAGTAGTATACAGGGCACGTTGAACACTGAAGCTTTCTTT
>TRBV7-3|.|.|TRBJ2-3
CASSLHAGGPQGTQYF
TGTGCCAGCAGCTTACATGCTGGGGGACCCCAGGGTACGCAGTATTTT
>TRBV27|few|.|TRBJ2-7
CASKELSPGDEQYF
TGTGCCAGCAAGGAGCTTTCTCCCGGGGACGAGCAGTACTTC
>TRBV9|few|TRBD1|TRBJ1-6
CASSPGGRRHPNSPLHF
TGTGCCAGCAGCCCAGGGGGGCGCCGCCACCCTAATTCACCCCTCCACTTT
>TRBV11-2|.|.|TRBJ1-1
CASSLVGRLGAFF
TGTGCCAGCAGCCTGGTTGGCAGGCTTGGAGCTTTCTTT
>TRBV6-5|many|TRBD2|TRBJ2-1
CASLSGLAGGRIYNEQFF
TGTGCCAGCTTGAGCGGACTAGCGGGAGGGCGGATCTACAATGAGCAGTTCTTC
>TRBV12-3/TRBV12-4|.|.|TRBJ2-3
CASGLFGGTDTQYF
TGTGCCAGCGGTTTGTTCGGGGGCACAGATACGCAGTATTTT
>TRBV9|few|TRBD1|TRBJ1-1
CASSPSGTGGVEAFF
TGTGCCAGCAGCCCATCCGGGACAGGGGGCGTTGAAGCTTTCTTT
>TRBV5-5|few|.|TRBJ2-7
CASSLGHGFHEQYF
TGTGCCAGCAGCTTGGGCCACGGTTTCCACGAGCAGTACTTC
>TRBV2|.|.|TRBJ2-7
CAGIQEITYEQYF
TGTGCCGGCATACAGGAAATCACCTACGAGCAGTACTTC
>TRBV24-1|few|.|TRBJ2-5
CATSDWNVAGQETQYF
TGTGCCACCAGTGACTGGAACGTCGCAGGGCAAGAGACCCAGTACTTC
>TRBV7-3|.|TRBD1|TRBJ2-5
CASSLLPGTEETQYF
TGTGCCAGCAGCTTACTGCCCGGGACAGAAGAGACCCAGTACTTC
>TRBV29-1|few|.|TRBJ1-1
CSVRQFRTEAFF
TGCAGCGTTAGACAGTTTCGGACTGAAGCTTTCTTT
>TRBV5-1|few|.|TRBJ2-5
CASSLDHLQYF
TGCGCCAGCAGCTTGGACCATCTCCAGTACTTC